The present T cell receptor (beta chain) was sequenced within a study of blood T cell repertoires in COVID-19. The assay was immunoSEQ multiplex PCR, and TCRdb's table has in-frame clones only and misses some. The sample yields some 60,000 clones, 73% seen once. The sequenced sample consisted of peripheral blood. The sequence was collected from a woman aged 45-59 years with active or convalescent COVID-19.

CDR3 in DNA: TGCGCCAGCAGCTTGGGTTACAGGGAAAACCAAGAGACCCAGTACTTC. It translates to CASSLGYRENQETQYF. V gene TRBV5-1 combines with J gene TRBJ2-5; a weak D match, TRBD1 (6 bases). The CDR3 is 16 residues long. V lost 0 bases, J lost 0 bases, and 12 bases lay in between. Germline V lookup: CDR1 SGHRS, CDR2 YFSETQ.